This T cell receptor beta chain was identified in a study of blood T cell repertoires in COVID-19. The overall study: PBMCs, B-cell-depleted T cells, or T cells provided the cDNA or gDNA that made up the material.

TCRdb's copy holds only in-frame clones and misses some; the assay was immunoSEQ multiplex PCR. The sample shows 70,000 to 80,000 clones, roughly 82% of them seen only once. This CDR3 has 15 amino acids. Trimming pared 1 base from V and 2 bases from J, leaving 9 bases between. Germline V gives CDR1 LGHDT, CDR2 YNNKEL (reference sequence). The gene calls are TRBV3-1 (or the pseudogene TRBV3-2) and TRBJ1-5, with unresolved D. This TCR derives from a man aged 50-60 years with acute or convalescent COVID-19. The sample consisted of peripheral blood. Here the CDR3 DNA reads TGTGCCAGCAGCCAAGGATACGGTGGCAATCAGCCCCAGCATTTT. Translating it yields CASSQGYGGNQPQHF.